The 2 T cell receptor beta chains listed next were all sequenced from one sample in a study of CD8+ T cells in alopecia areata. Indicated treatment: oral pan-JAK inhibitor, 5-10 mg twice daily. RNA was extracted and reverse transcribed into cDNA as the sequencing template. Sequencing was performed with immunoSEQ multiplex PCR; in TCRdb, only in-frame clones are kept and a portion is missing. The table shows 150,000 or so clones, with about 85% occurring only once. Sequenced material: CD8+ T cells sorted from blood, taken at week 4, from a patient treated with tofacitinib. These receptor sequences come from a human donor with alopecia areata.

The J gene is TRBJ1-1, the V gene TRBV6-6; D gene unclear. Looked up from germline, CDR1 is MNHNY and CDR2 is SVGAGI (reference sequence). The V end lost 8 bases, the J end lost 4 bases, and 11 bases lay between the germline ends. The CDR3 sequence is 12 residues long. CDR3 DNA: TGTGCCAGCTCTCCTCTTTCCACTGAAGCTTTCTTT. Translated: CASSPLSTEAFF.

This chain links TRBV27 with TRBJ2-7; 10 bases map to TRBD2. The length of the CDR3 is 13 residues. The junction had 2 bases not matched to a gene; V was cut back by 6 bases and J by 3 bases. Germline V CDR1 and CDR2: MNHEY, SMNVEV (reference sequence). This chain's CDR3 is CASRSSGSYEQYF. As DNA, the CDR3 is TGTGCCAGCAGGTCTAGCGGGAGCTACGAGCAGTACTTC.